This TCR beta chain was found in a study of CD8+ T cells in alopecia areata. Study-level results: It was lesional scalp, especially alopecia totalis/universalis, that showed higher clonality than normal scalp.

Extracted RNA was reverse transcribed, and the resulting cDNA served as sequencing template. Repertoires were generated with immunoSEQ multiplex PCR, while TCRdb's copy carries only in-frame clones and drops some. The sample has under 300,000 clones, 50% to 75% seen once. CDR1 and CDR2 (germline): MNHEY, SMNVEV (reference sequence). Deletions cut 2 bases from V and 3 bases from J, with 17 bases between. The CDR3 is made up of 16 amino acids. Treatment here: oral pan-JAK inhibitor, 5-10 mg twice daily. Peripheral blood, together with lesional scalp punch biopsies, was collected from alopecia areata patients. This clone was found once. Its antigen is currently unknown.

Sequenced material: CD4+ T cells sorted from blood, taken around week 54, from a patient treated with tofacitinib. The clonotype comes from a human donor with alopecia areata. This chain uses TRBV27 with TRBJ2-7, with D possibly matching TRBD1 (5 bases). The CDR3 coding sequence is TGTGCCAGCAGTTTAACAGGTACTATTGGTGGCTACGAGCAGTACTTC. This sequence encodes CASSLTGTIGGYEQYF.